This TCR beta chain was retrieved from a study of beta chain features in type 1 diabetes. Study-level information: The number of sorted cells examined across all samples was around 98 million.

As every portion of the isolated RNA was reverse transcribed, the sequencing read expressed TCRB transcripts. Sequencing used immunoSEQ multiplex PCR; TCRdb keeps in-frame clones, though not all of them. The data hold roughly 150,000 clones, with more than 9.5% observed a single time. This clone was observed a handful of times. Its antigen is unidentified. CDR1 and CDR2 (germline): LNHDA, SQIVND (reference sequence). Deletions cut 5 bases from V and 4 bases from J, with 11 bases between. CDR3 length: 13 amino acids. Broader study findings: High TCR expression in some cells could lead to their over-representation in cDNA sequencing.

J is TRBJ1-1 and V is TRBV19, with no clear D. The clonotype originates from a man between 18 and 35 years old in good health. The sample comprised central memory CD4+ T cells from blood. As DNA, the CDR3 is TGTGCCAGTAGTGCCCGTCCGGGCACTGAAGCTTTCTTT. It codes for CASSARPGTEAFF.